This TCR beta chain was documented in a study of blood T cells in healthy people across ages. This CDR3 is built from 15 residues. Germline loops: CDR1 WNHNN, CDR2 SYGVQD (reference sequence). V was clipped by 8 bases and J by 0 bases, with 11 bases between them. This clonotype came up a few times. Its antigen is unknown. A J-beta primer mix and a sample-barcoded 5' primer were used in a second PCR of roughly 6 to 11 cycles. A template-switch adaptor with 12 random nucleotides tagged each cDNA molecule. There were at least 2.5 million CDR3-containing paired-end reads obtained from each sample. TCRdb re-derived calls from the 5' RACE reads in MiXCR, one entry per CDR3 protein. The repertoire holds 600,000 to 850,000 distinct CDR3 sequences, around 25% seen once, with more than 8.5% in the top ten. Points from the study as a whole: Changes seen in expanded clonotypes were possibly confounded by donor CMV status left unknown.

This sample also appeared in a second study, on T cells of mothers and their children.

Sequencing was carried out using blood. This TCR derives from a boy aged 10-17 years in good health. The chain recombines TRBV10-1 with TRBJ2-6, with D hard to call. CDR3 nucleotide sequence: TGCGCCAGCGGGATCCAGAGCTCTGGGGCCAACGTCCTGACTTTC. Translated: CASGIQSSGANVLTF.